This TCR beta chain was sequenced for a study of early T cells in non-severe SARS-CoV-2 infection. The overall study: It was bulk RNA from unsorted whole blood that was sequenced, and the chains were unpaired.

Attachment of unique molecular identifiers to individual cDNA molecules was performed. TCRdb called the 5' RACE reads again in MiXCR, with one record for every CDR3 protein. The sample holds roughly 99,000 distinct CDR3 sequences, approximately 12% seen once. Germline-derived CDR1 and CDR2 are SGHAT and FQNNGV. V was pared by 5 bases and J by 5 bases, with 19 bases between. There are 17 residues in the CDR3. The genes are TRBV11-2 and TRBJ1-6; D remains unclear. The specimen comprised whole blood, sampled at baseline. The sequence was obtained from an adult who was a healthcare worker with PCR-confirmed SARS-CoV-2 infection or an uninfected control (not recorded which). The CDR3 DNA follows: TGTGCCAGCAGCAGCCGGGGAAACGATCTCCATAATTCACCCCTCCACTTT. Its translation is CASSSRGNDLHNSPLHF.